This T cell receptor beta chain derives from a study of T cell responses to AZD1222 COVID-19 vaccine. The CDR3 totals 13 residues. CDR1 and CDR2 (germline): SGHTA, FQGNSA. V lost 5 bases and J lost 4; bases outside the gene matches: 3. The table came from immunoSEQ multiplex PCR; TCRdb's copy has only in-frame clones and leaves some out. This sample yields about 44,000 clones, of which 75% to 85% are seen a single time; approximately 52% belongs to the top ten. A note on this clone: Antigen unknown.

Study-level findings and limits: The study found Spike-specific TCR breadth and depth rose after two AZD1222 doses. Researchers took repertoire samples only after the peak T cell response had come.

The V call is TRBV7-2, the J call TRBJ1-1, with TRBD1 matching 8 bases. This TCR came from an adult in good health. Specimen: peripheral blood, collected on day 0 of AZD1222 vaccination. CDR3 residues: CASSRDRGTEAFF. CDR3 nucleotide sequence: TGTGCCAGCAGCCGAGACAGGGGCACTGAAGCTTTCTTT.